This T cell receptor beta chain was found in a study of identical twins. The study, taken as a whole, reports: Twin pairs had excess sharing that was weaker in beta out-of-frame sequences.

This clonotype came up many times. The target antigen is unknown. Germline loops: CDR1 SGHRS, CDR2 YFSETQ. The CDR3 is made up of 15 amino acids. V lost 5 bases and J 5 bases, leaving 20 bases between the germline ends. Each CDR3 protein is one row after TCRdb ran MiXCR on the 5' RACE reads. This sample carries around 530,000 distinct CDR3 sequences, around 15% of them seen once, and the ten largest clones take roughly 0.42%. This same sample was also taken into another study, of yellow fever vaccine responses in identical twins. This second report adds: On the reported evidence, twins' vaccine T cell responses seemed partly convergent and partly personalized.

The clonotype was recovered from a woman aged 18-29 years in good health. The J gene is TRBJ2-7, the V gene TRBV5-1; D perhaps matches TRBD2 (6 bases). Sequencing used CD4+ T cells sorted from blood. CDR3 residues: CASRKRALASDEQYF. CDR3 nucleotides: TGCGCCAGCAGGAAAAGGGCGCTAGCTAGCGACGAGCAGTACTTC.